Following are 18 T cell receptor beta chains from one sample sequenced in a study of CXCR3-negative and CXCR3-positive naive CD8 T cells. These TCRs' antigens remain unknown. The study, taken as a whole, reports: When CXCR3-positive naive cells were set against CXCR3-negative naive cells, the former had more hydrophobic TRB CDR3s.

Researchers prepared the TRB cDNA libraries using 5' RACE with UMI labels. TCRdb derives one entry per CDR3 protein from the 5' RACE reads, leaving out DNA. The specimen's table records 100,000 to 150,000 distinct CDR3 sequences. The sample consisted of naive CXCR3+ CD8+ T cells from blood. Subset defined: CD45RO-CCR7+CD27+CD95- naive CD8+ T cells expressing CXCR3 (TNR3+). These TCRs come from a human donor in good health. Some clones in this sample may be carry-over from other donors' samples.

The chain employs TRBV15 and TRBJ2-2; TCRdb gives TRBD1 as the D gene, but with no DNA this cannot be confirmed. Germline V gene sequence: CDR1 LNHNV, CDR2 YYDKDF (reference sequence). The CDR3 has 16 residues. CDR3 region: CAVSGGTGPNTGELFF.

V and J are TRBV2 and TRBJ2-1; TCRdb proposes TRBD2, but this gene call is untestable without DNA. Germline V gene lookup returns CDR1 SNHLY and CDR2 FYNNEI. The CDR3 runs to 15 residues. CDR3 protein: CASSAGTSDYNEQFF. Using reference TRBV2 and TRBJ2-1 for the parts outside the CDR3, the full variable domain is EPEVTQTPSHQVTQMGQEVILRCVPISNHLYFYWYRQILGQKVEFLVSFYNNEISEKSEIFDDQFSVERPDGSNFTLKIRSTKLEDSAMYFCASSAGTSDYNEQFFGPGTRLTVL.

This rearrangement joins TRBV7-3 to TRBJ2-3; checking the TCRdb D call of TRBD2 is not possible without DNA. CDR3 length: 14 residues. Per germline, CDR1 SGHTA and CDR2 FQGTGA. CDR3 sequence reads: CASSSLPRPDTQYF.

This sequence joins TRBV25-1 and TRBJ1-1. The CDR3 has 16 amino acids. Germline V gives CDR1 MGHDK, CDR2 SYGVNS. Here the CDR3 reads CASSNDPERRDTEAFF.

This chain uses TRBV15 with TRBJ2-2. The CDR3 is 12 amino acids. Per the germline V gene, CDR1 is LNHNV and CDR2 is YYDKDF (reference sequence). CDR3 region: CATSRESGELFF.

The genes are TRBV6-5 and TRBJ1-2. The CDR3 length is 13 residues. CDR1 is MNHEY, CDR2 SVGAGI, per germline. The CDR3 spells CASSYGQNYGYTF.

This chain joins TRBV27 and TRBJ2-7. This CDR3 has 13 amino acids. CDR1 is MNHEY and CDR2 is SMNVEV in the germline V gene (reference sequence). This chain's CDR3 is CASSFDVDYEQYF.

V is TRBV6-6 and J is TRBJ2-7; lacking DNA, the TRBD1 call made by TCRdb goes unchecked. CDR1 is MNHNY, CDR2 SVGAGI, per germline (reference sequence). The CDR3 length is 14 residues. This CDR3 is CASSIPGVSYEQYF.

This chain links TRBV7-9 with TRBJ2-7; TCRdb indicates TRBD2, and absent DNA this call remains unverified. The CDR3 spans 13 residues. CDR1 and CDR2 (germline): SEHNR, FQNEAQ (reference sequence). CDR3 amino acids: CASSSTAGGEQYF.

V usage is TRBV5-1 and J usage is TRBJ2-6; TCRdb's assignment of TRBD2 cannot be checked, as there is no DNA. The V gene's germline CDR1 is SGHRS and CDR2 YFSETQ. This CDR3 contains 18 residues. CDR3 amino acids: CASSPGGVLSSGANVLTF.

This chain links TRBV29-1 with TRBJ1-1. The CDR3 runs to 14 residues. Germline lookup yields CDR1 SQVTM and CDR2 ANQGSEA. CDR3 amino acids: CSVEERRAGTEAFF.

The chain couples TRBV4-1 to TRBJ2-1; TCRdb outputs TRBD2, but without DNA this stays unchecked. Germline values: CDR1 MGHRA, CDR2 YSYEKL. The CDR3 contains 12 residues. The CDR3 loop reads CASSGSGSKQFF.

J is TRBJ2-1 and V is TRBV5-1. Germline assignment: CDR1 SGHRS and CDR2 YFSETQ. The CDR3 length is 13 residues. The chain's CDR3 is CASSSTEYNEQFF.

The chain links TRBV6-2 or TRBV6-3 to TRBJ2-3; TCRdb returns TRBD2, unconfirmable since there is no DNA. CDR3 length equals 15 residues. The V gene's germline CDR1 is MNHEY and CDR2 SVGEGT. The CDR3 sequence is CASSPTSGDTDTQYF.

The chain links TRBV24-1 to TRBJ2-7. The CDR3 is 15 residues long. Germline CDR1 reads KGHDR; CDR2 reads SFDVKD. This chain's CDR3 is CATSLVKCLIYEQYF.

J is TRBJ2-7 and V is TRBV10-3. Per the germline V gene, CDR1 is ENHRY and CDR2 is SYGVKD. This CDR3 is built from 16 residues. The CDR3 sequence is CAISESGSTVSYEQYF.

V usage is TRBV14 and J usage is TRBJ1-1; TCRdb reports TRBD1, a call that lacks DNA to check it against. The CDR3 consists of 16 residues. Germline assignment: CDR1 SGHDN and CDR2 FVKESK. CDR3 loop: CASSHRETLMRAEAFF. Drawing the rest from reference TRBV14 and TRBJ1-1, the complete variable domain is EAGVTQFPSHSVIEKGQTVTLRCDPISGHDNLYWYRRVMGKEIKFLLHFVKESKQDESGMPNNRFLAERTGGTYSTLKVQPAELEDSGVYFCASSHRETLMRAEAFFGQGTRLTVV.

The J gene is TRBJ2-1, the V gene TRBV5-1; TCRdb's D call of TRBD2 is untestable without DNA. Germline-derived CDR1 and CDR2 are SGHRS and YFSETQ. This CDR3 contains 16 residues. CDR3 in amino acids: CASSLVASGSHFEQFF.